Listed here is a single TCR beta chain. Its antigen is not identified. Following extraction, RNA underwent reverse transcription to cDNA, which served as the sequencing template. Sequencing used immunoSEQ multiplex PCR; TCRdb keeps in-frame clones, though not all of them. Of about 280,000 clones in the sample, roughly 50% are singletons; the top ten hold over 1.5%. Noted treatment: oral pan-JAK inhibitor, 5-10 mg twice daily. These data are taken from a study of CD8+ T cells in alopecia areata. Turning to the study itself: Scoring of severity for treated patients was based on percentage of affected scalp area. General study points: Higher clonality and more expanded CD8+ clones appeared in lesional than normal scalp.

From germline, CDR1 is DFQATT and CDR2 SNEGSKA (reference sequence). The length of the CDR3 is 11 residues. Trimming took off 8 bases at V and 6 bases at J, with 12 bases between the two ends. Specimen: CD4+ T cells sorted from blood, collected at week 24, from a patient treated with tofacitinib. This TCR derives from a human donor with alopecia areata. J is TRBJ2-3 and V is TRBV20-1; no firm D call. The CDR3 here is CSPTLGDTQYF. The CDR3 DNA follows: TGCAGTCCAACCCTGGGGGATACGCAGTATTTT.